The clone carrying this T cell receptor beta chain appeared a few times. No antigen is known for it. Deletions cut 6 bases from V and 5 bases from J, with 17 bases between. CDR3 length: 14 residues. Germline loops: CDR1 SGHRS, CDR2 YFSETQ. This entry belongs to a study of type 1 regulatory T cells. About the research overall: T-allo10 is an in vitro-generated, Tr1-enriched CD4 T cell product specific for alloantigen.

TCRdb used MiXCR to reprocess the reads, holding one entry per CDR3 protein. The table has tens of thousands of distinct CDR3 sequences, around 21% seen once. Findings and caveats of the study: Tr1 cells had a more restricted TCR repertoire than non-Tr1 cells.

V and J are TRBV5-1 and TRBJ2-5; perhaps TRBD1 as D (6 bases). This clonotype was sampled from a human donor in good health. Sequencing was carried out using cultured type 1 regulatory T (Tr1) cells, either the whole culture or a sorted fraction (not recorded which). The CDR3 DNA sequence: TGCGCCAGCAAATCAGGGGAGTTCCCGGAGACCCAGTACTTC. Translating it yields CASKSGEFPETQYF.